This TCR beta chain was sequenced in a study of blood T cell repertoires in COVID-19. Participant reports of clinical history set cohort assignment. With V trimmed by 8 bases and J by 9 bases, 11 bases remained unmatched. The CDR3 runs to 14 residues. Germline CDR1 is ENHRY and CDR2 is SYGVKD. Method: immunoSEQ multiplex PCR; TCRdb's copy keeps in-frame clones and lacks some. This sample has some 350,000 clones, with around 87% found just once. This sequence joins TRBV10-3 and TRBJ2-1; 9 bases are a match to TRBD2. This TCR was sampled from a woman aged 30 to 39 who had recovered from COVID-19. Sequencing was performed on PBMCs or T cells enriched from blood (not recorded which). The CDR3 region is CAIPSGGRSGEQFF. CDR3 coding DNA: TGTGCCATCCCGAGCGGGGGGCGTTCGGGTGAGCAGTTCTTC.